This T cell receptor beta chain was retrieved from a study of T cell repertoires in cytomegalovirus infection. Looking at the study overall: Recently identified HLA-C-restricted CMV epitopes were among the peptides used. CMV infection plus the matching HLA type was flagged by public TCR beta signatures. The study's findings and limits: The cumulative frequency of public TCR beta families distinguished individuals who carried CMV together with the relevant HLA.

Trimming cost V 6 bases and J 2 bases, with 11 bases left between them. CDR3 length: 13 residues. Looked up from germline, CDR1 is LNHDA and CDR2 is SQIVND (reference sequence). A few counts support this clonotype. Its antigen remains unknown. TCRdb used MiXCR to reprocess the reads, holding one entry per CDR3 protein. The top ten hold 71% of the sample, which has about 89,000 distinct CDR3 sequences, around 32% seen once. Here the sequenced sample was CD8+ T cells from cultured PBMCs, taken from culture after CMV antigen stimulation. This receptor was identified in a human donor in good health (CMV status not recorded). Some clones in this sample may be carry-over from other donors' samples. The genes are TRBV19 and TRBJ2-7; D is perhaps TRBD1 (6 bases). The CDR3 DNA follows: TGTGCCAGTAGCCTGACAGGCCCCTACGAGCAGTACTTC. Protein product: CASSLTGPYEQYF.